This section outlines one TCR beta chain sequence together with its context. The data were taken from a study of blood T cell repertoires in COVID-19. Whole-study context: From the United States, Italy and Spain came samples of acute and convalescent COVID-19. PBMCs, B-cell-depleted T cells, or T cells provided the cDNA or gDNA that made up the material.

Trimming removed 0 bases at V and 6 bases at J, with 16 bases between. The CDR3 length is 16 residues. Germline loops: CDR1 SGHKS, CDR2 YYEKEE (reference sequence). TCRdb keeps only in-frame clones here, not all; method: immunoSEQ multiplex PCR. The sample lists about 670,000 clones; approximately 90% were seen once. The genes are TRBV5-5 and TRBJ1-3, with a tentative D call TRBD1 (5 bases). Sequencing was carried out using peripheral blood. The receptor's source is a woman aged 18-30 years with acute or convalescent COVID-19. CDR3 sequence reads: CASSLGYGRVENTIYF. The CDR3, as DNA: TGTGCCAGCAGCTTGGGTTATGGCAGGGTGGAAAACACCATATATTTT.